Below, 26 T cell receptor beta chains from the same sample are listed, as sequenced in a study of T cell responses to AZD1222 COVID-19 vaccine. The assay was immunoSEQ multiplex PCR, and TCRdb's table has in-frame clones only and misses some. The sample gives 90,000 to 100,000 clones, 87% of which show up once; about 2.9% is in the top ten. Sequences were derived from peripheral blood, sampled on day 0 of AZD1222 vaccination. These receptors came from an adult in good health.

DNA of the CDR3: TGTGCCAGCAGCCCCTTAGATTGGAACCAATATGGCTACACCTTC. It yields the protein CASSPLDWNQYGYTF. The rearrangement uses TRBV6-2 or TRBV6-3 and TRBJ1-2; no firm D call. Germline V gives CDR1 MNHEY, CDR2 SVGEGT. This CDR3 region has 15 residues. Trimming took 6 bases from V and 5 from J, leaving 19 bases between them.

The chain links TRBV6-5 to TRBJ1-4; 7 nucleotides match TRBD1. The CDR3 is 15 residues long. V shed 8 bases and J 3 bases; nucleotides not matched to a gene: 9. Germline values: CDR1 MNHEY, CDR2 SVGAGI. The DNA for the CDR3 is TGTGCCAGCCGCCCAGGGACAGTTTCTAATGAAAAACTGTTTTTT. Its protein product is CASRPGTVSNEKLFF.

As for this clone: A junction boundary mismatches the germline segment, possibly from a read error. V usage is TRBV15 and J usage is TRBJ1-2; possibly TRBD1 for D (6 bases). The CDR3 covers 12 residues. In germline, CDR1 is LNHNV, CDR2 YYDKDF (reference sequence). CDR3 sequence: CATSREVQGLSF. In DNA, the CDR3 is TGTGCCACCAGCAGAGAGGTCCAGGGGCTATCCTTC.

The chain combines TRBV5-4 with TRBJ1-2, with 12 positions matching TRBD1. V lost 4 bases and J lost 3; bases outside the gene matches: 4. The germline gives CDR1 SGHNT, CDR2 YYREEE (reference sequence). This CDR3 region has 15 residues. CDR3 amino acids: CASSPGQGAYYGYTF. In DNA form, the CDR3 reads TGTGCCAGCAGCCCGGGACAGGGGGCCTACTATGGCTACACCTTC. The full variable domain, its missing parts supplied by reference TRBV5-4 and TRBJ1-2, is ETGVTQSPTHLIKTRGQQVTLRCSSQSGHNTVSWYQQALGQGPQFIFQYYREEENGRGNFPPRFSGLQFPNYSSELNVNALELDDSALYLCASSPGQGAYYGYTFGSGTRLTVV.

As for this clone: The junction does not match germline at one end; this may be a read error. The gene calls are TRBV5-1 and TRBJ2-3, with a weak D call TRBD2 (5 bases). Per the germline V gene, CDR1 is SGHRS and CDR2 is YFSETQ. This CDR3 contains 15 residues. The CDR3 sequence: CASSFLVGEGDTQYF. CDR3 DNA: TGTGCCAGCAGCTTTCTCGTGGGAGAGGGAGATACGCAGTATTTT.

The gene calls are TRBV3-1 (or the pseudogene TRBV3-2) and TRBJ1-2; D may be TRBD1 (6 bases). The germline CDR1 and CDR2 sequences are LGHDT and YNNKEL (reference sequence). Trimming removed 0 bases at V and 7 bases at J, with 18 bases between. The CDR3 is 16 residues long. CDR3 loop: CASSQDINPGGFGYTF. CDR3 bases: TGTGCCAGCAGCCAAGATATTAATCCGGGGGGCTTTGGCTACACCTTC.

The chain couples TRBV6-5 to TRBJ1-6; 8 nucleotides line up with TRBD1. With 6 bases clipped from V and 5 bases from J, the junction kept 0 bases outside the gene matches. From germline, CDR1 is MNHEY and CDR2 SVGAGI. The CDR3 has 13 amino acids. CDR3 region: CASRDRDNSPLHF. DNA of the CDR3: TGTGCCAGCAGGGACAGGGATAATTCACCCCTCCACTTT.

J is TRBJ1-2 and V is TRBV2; unclear D gene. Germline V gene lookup returns CDR1 SNHLY and CDR2 FYNNEI. The CDR3 spans 13 residues. Trimming removed 6 bases at V and 4 bases at J, with 12 bases between. DNA for the CDR3: TGTGCCAGCAGCCGTAGGCTCCCCTATGGCTACACCTTC. Translated, it gives CASSRRLPYGYTF. Supplemented by reference TRBV2 and TRBJ1-2, the full variable domain reads EPEVTQTPSHQVTQMGQEVILRCVPISNHLYFYWYRQILGQKVEFLVSFYNNEISEKSEIFDDQFSVERPDGSNFTLKIRSTKLEDSAMYFCASSRRLPYGYTFGSGTRLTVV.

The chain uses TRBV11-2 and TRBJ1-1, with D uncertain. V was cut by 4 bases and J by 6 bases, with 15 bases left in between. CDR1 is SGHAT, CDR2 FQNNGV, per germline. There are 14 residues in the CDR3. The CDR3 sequence: CASSSRVRFPEAFF. For the CDR3, the DNA is TGTGCCAGCAGCTCTAGAGTCCGGTTCCCTGAAGCTTTCTTT.

The V call is TRBV6-1, the J call TRBJ2-1; maybe TRBD2 (7 bases). Trimming pared 0 bases from V and 3 bases from J, leaving 21 bases between. The CDR3 consists of 19 residues. Per the germline V gene, CDR1 is MNHNS and CDR2 is SASEGT. CDR3 sequence (DNA): TGTGCCAGCAGTGAAGCAAGTTTGTCATGGGGGGGCCGCTACAATGAGCAGTTCTTC. This sequence encodes CASSEASLSWGGRYNEQFF.

This chain links TRBV5-6 with TRBJ1-4; D gene uncertain. CDR3 size: 16 residues. The ends were cut back, 1 base at V and 0 bases at J, with 10 bases in the middle. CDR1 and CDR2 (germline): SGHDT, YYEEEE. CDR3 in DNA: TGTGCCAGCAGCTTGAGAGGAAAGGCAACTAATGAAAAACTGTTTTTT. Translation gives CASSLRGKATNEKLFF. Full variable domain (outside the CDR3, taken from reference TRBV5-6 and TRBJ1-4): DAGVTQSPTHLIKTRGQQVTLRCSPKSGHDTVSWYQQALGQGPQFIFQYYEEEERQRGNFPDRFSGHQFPNYSSELNVNALLLGDSALYLCASSLRGKATNEKLFFGSGTQLSVL.

This clone was picked up a small number of times. The genes are TRBV14 and TRBJ1-2, with TRBD1 as a possible D gene (5 bases). Germline V gene lookup returns CDR1 SGHDN and CDR2 FVKESK. This CDR3 is built from 14 residues. V was clipped by 2 bases and J by 6 bases, with 13 bases between them. CDR3 nucleotides: TGTGCCAGCAGCCAAAATCGGGGGGGTCATGGCTACACCTTC. Protein sequence: CASSQNRGGHGYTF.

The chain recombines TRBV2 with TRBJ1-2; D gene uncertain. Germline V gene sequence: CDR1 SNHLY, CDR2 FYNNEI. This CDR3 comprises 12 residues. The V and J ends lost 6 bases and 7 bases respectively, with 12 bases between them. CDR3 coding DNA: TGTGCCAGCAGGTTAGATACTGGTGGCTACACCTTC. Amino acids: CASRLDTGGYTF.

The J gene is TRBJ1-2, the V gene TRBV6-5; TRBD1 matches 10 bases. This CDR3 comprises 15 residues. Germline values: CDR1 MNHEY, CDR2 SVGAGI. The ends lost 2 bases at V and 8 bases at J; junction bases unmatched: 8. CDR3 sequence reads: CASSYGTGEIRGYTF. The CDR3 DNA follows: TGTGCCAGCAGTTACGGGACAGGGGAAATTCGGGGCTACACCTTC.

The chain employs TRBV4-3 and TRBJ2-2; no clear D gene. The germline CDR1 and CDR2 sequences are LGHNA and YSLEER. The CDR3 sequence is 16 residues long. The ends were cut back, 2 bases at V and 3 bases at J, with 13 bases in the middle. CDR3 nucleotides: TGCGCCAGCAGCCAACGCGTATCCGGATACACCGGGGAGCTGTTTTTT. Translated, it gives CASSQRVSGYTGELFF.

The rearrangement links TRBV20-1 to TRBJ1-1, with a possible D match to TRBD1 (6 bases). This CDR3 is built from 11 residues. Trimming took 7 bases from V and 9 from J, leaving 15 bases between them. The germline V gene has CDR1 DFQATT and CDR2 SNEGSKA (reference sequence). In DNA, the CDR3 is TGCAGTGTCAAGGGGGGTCTCCAAGCTTTCTTT. Protein product: CSVKGGLQAFF.

This clone rates as medium-sized. V gene TRBV6-1 combines with J gene TRBJ1-2; no reliable D call. CDR1 is MNHNS, CDR2 SASEGT, per germline. Trimming pared 2 bases from V and 7 bases from J, leaving 5 bases between. The CDR3 sequence is 11 residues long. This chain's CDR3 is CASSEYGGYTF. CDR3 DNA sequence: TGTGCCAGCAGTGAATATGGTGGCTACACCTTC.

CDR3: CASSEGRPTGHNEQFF. CDR3 in DNA: TGTGCCAGCAGTGAAGGGCGGCCCACCGGACACAATGAGCAGTTCTTC. V and J are TRBV2 and TRBJ2-1; D not resolved. The CDR3 sequence is 16 residues long. V lost 1 base and J 5 bases, leaving 15 bases between the germline ends. The V gene's germline CDR1 is SNHLY and CDR2 FYNNEI.

V is TRBV30 and J is TRBJ1-6; TRBD1 might be the D (6 bases). V dropped 6 bases and J dropped 5 bases, with 17 bases sitting between them. This CDR3 comprises 15 residues. Per germline, CDR1 GTSNPN and CDR2 SVGIG (reference sequence). The CDR3 here is CACPDSFSNNSPLHF. DNA for the CDR3: TGTGCCTGCCCGGACAGCTTTAGTAATAATTCACCCCTCCACTTT.

This chain uses TRBV27 with TRBJ1-2, with TRBD1 matching 8 bases. Per germline, CDR1 MNHEY and CDR2 SMNVEV (reference sequence). The CDR3 runs 13 residues. V shed 10 bases, J shed 5 bases, and the junction held 9 bases outside the gene matches. The CDR3 reads CATRTGSSYGYTF. The CDR3, as DNA: TGTGCCACCCGGACAGGGTCCTCTTATGGCTACACCTTC.

The chain uses TRBV3-1 (or the pseudogene TRBV3-2) and TRBJ2-4; TRBD2 matches 16 bases. The CDR3 length is 24 residues. V was clipped by 4 bases and J by 4 bases; unmatched bases: 25. Germline V gene lookup returns CDR1 LGHDT and CDR2 YNNKEL (reference sequence). The CDR3 is CASSRLGAGVPGLAGGPGKNIQYF. In nucleotides, the CDR3 is TGTGCCAGCAGCCGTCTTGGGGCAGGAGTTCCGGGACTAGCGGGGGGGCCGGGAAAAAACATTCAGTACTTC.

The chain couples TRBV19 to TRBJ1-1, with D tentatively TRBD1 (5 bases). The CDR3 sequence is 14 residues long. Between the trimmed V and J ends, which lost 1 base and 4 bases, there was a span of 10 bases. Germline V CDR1 and CDR2: LNHDA, SQIVND (reference sequence). The CDR3 DNA reads TGTGCCAGTAGTATAGGGGGGTGGAGCACTGAAGCTTTCTTT. This encodes CASSIGGWSTEAFF. Complete variable domain (other parts from reference TRBV19 and TRBJ1-1): DGGITQSPKYLFRKEGQNVTLSCEQNLNHDAMYWYRQDPGQGLRLIYYSQIVNDFQKGDIAEGYSVSREKKESFPLTVTSAQKNPTAFYLCASSIGGWSTEAFFGQGTRLTVV.

This clone was detected only once. This chain joins TRBV15 and TRBJ2-5, with 12 bases aligning to TRBD2. Trimming took 2 bases from V and 5 from J; bases not matched to a gene: 6. This CDR3 contains 16 residues. Germline CDR1 LNHNV, CDR2 YYDKDF (reference sequence). CDR3 nucleotides: TGTGCCACCAGCAGAACTCTAGCGGGAGGGTTTGAGACCCAGTACTTC. This sequence encodes CATSRTLAGGFETQYF.

The V and J genes are TRBV18 and TRBJ1-1, with TRBD1 identical over 7 bases. CDR1 and CDR2 (germline): KGHSH, LQKENI. There are 15 residues in the CDR3. V was pared by 1 base and J by 5 bases, with 7 bases of the junction left unmatched. This chain's CDR3 is CASSPQGASGTEAFF. CDR3 sequence (DNA): TGTGCCAGCTCACCACAGGGGGCGTCTGGGACTGAAGCTTTCTTT.

The chain couples TRBV9 to TRBJ2-1, with D possibly being TRBD2 (5 bases). CDR1 and CDR2 from the germline V gene are SGDLS and YYNGEE. Between the trimmed V and J ends, which lost 0 bases and 6 bases, there was a span of 19 bases. The CDR3 sequence is 17 residues long. CDR3 sequence: CASSVDDSATRGNEQFF. CDR3 nucleotides: TGTGCCAGCAGCGTAGACGATAGCGCCACAAGAGGCAATGAGCAGTTCTTC.

The J gene is TRBJ1-1, the V gene TRBV19, with D tentatively TRBD1 (5 bases). The V end lost 6 bases, the J end lost 1 base, and 9 bases lay between the germline ends. The length of the CDR3 is 13 residues. Germline-derived CDR1 and CDR2 are LNHDA and SQIVND (reference sequence). The CDR3 loop reads CASRGTGNTEAFF. The CDR3 bases are TGTGCCAGTAGGGGCACAGGGAACACTGAAGCTTTCTTT.